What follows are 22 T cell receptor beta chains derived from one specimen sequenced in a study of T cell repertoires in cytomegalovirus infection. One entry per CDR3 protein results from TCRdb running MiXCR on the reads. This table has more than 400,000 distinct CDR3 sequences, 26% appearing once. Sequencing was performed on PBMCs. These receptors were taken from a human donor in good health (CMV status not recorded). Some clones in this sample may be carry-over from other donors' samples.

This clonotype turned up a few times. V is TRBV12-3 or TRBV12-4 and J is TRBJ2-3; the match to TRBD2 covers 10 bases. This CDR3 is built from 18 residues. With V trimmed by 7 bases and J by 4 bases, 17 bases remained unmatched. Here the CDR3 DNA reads TGTGCCAGCAATCCTTCCCACCCGGGACTAGCGTCGGCAGATACGCAGTATTTT. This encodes CASNPSHPGLASADTQYF.

For the CDR3, the DNA is TGTGCCAGTAGTACGGCCGGGACCGGGGAGCTGTTTTTT. Its translation is CASSTAGTGELFF. The chain employs TRBV19 and TRBJ2-2; D uncertain. Germline V gene sequence: CDR1 LNHDA, CDR2 SQIVND (reference sequence). The CDR3 contains 13 residues. V shed 4 bases and J shed 5 bases, with 8 bases lying between them. The full variable domain, in which reference TRBV19 and TRBJ2-2 provide the parts outside the CDR3, is DGGITQSPKYLFRKEGQNVTLSCEQNLNHDAMYWYRQDPGQGLRLIYYSQIVNDFQKGDIAEGYSVSREKKESFPLTVTSAQKNPTAFYLCASSTAGTGELFFGEGSRLTVL.

The CDR3 DNA reads TGTGCCAGCAGCTTAGCGGTTGGCAGGGTCCAGAGTGAGCAGTTCTTC. This sequence encodes CASSLAVGRVQSEQFF. This chain links TRBV7-9 with TRBJ2-1; D is possibly TRBD1 (5 bases). Trimming removed 0 bases from V and 9 bases from J, with 18 bases in between. The CDR3 sequence is 16 residues long. Germline V gene lookup returns CDR1 SEHNR and CDR2 FQNEAQ (reference sequence). Variable domain in full (rest from reference TRBV7-9 and TRBJ2-1): DTGVSQNPRHKITKRGQNVTFRCDPISEHNRLYWYRQTLGQGPEFLTYFQNEAQLEKSRLLSDRFSAERPKGSFSTLEIQRTEQGDSAMYLCASSLAVGRVQSEQFFGPGTRLTVL.

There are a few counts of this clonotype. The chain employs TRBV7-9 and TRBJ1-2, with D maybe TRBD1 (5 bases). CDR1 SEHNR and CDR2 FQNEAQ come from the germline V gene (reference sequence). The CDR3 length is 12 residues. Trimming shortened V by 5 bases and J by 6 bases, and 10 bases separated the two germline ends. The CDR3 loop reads CASSGGPNGYTF. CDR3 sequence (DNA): TGTGCCAGCAGCGGGGGACCGAATGGCTACACCTTC. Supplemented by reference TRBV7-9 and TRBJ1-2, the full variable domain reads DTGVSQNPRHKITKRGQNVTFRCDPISEHNRLYWYRQTLGQGPEFLTYFQNEAQLEKSRLLSDRFSAERPKGSFSTLEIQRTEQGDSAMYLCASSGGPNGYTFGSGTRLTVV.

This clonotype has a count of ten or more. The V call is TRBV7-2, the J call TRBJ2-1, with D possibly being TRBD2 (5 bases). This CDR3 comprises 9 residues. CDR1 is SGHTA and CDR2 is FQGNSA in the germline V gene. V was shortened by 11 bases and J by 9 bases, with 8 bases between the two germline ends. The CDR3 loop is CALGVEQFF. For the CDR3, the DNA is TGTGCCCTCGGGGTTGAGCAGTTCTTC.

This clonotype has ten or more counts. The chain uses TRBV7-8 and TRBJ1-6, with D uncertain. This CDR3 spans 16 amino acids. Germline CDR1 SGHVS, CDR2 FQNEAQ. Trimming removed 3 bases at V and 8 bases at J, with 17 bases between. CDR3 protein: CASSLEYRARDSPLHF. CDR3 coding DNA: TGTGCCAGCAGCTTGGAGTATAGGGCTCGGGATTCACCCCTCCACTTT. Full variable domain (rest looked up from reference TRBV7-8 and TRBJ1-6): GAGVSQSPRYKVAKRGQDVALRCDPISGHVSLFWYQQALGQGPEFLTYFQNEAQLDKSGLPSDRFFAERPEGSVSTLKIQRTQQEDSAVYLCASSLEYRARDSPLHFGNGTRLTVT.

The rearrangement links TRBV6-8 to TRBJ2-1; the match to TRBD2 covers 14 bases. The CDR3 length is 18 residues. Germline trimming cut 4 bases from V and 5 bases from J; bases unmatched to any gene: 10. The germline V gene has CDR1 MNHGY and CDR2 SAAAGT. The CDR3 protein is CASSSRLAGGLGHNEQFF. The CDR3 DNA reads TGTGCCAGCAGTTCTCGACTAGCGGGAGGGTTGGGGCACAATGAGCAGTTCTTC.

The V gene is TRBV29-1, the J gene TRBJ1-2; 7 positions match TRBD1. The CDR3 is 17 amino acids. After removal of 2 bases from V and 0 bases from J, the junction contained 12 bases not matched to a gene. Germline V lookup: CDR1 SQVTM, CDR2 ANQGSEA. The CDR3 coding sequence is TGCAGCGTTGAATTTGGCAGGGGGACACGAGCTAACTATGGCTACACCTTC. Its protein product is CSVEFGRGTRANYGYTF. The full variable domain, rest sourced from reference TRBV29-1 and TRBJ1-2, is SAVISQKPSRDICQRGTSLTIQCQVDSQVTMMFWYRQQPGQSLTLIATANQGSEATYESGFVIDKFPISRPNLTFSTLTVSNMSPEDSSIYLCSVEFGRGTRANYGYTFGSGTRLTVV.

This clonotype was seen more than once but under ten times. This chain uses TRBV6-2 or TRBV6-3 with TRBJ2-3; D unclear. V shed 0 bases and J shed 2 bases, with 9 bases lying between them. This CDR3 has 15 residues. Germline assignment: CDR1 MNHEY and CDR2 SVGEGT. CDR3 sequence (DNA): TGTGCCAGCAGTTACTCAACGGGTTACACAGATACGCAGTATTTT. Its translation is CASSYSTGYTDTQYF.

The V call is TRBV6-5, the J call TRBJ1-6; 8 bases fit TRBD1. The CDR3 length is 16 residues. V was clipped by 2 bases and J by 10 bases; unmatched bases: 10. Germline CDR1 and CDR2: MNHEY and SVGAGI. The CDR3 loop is CASSYQRQGLRSPLHF. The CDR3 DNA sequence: TGTGCCAGCAGTTACCAGCGACAGGGGTTGCGATCACCCCTCCACTTT.

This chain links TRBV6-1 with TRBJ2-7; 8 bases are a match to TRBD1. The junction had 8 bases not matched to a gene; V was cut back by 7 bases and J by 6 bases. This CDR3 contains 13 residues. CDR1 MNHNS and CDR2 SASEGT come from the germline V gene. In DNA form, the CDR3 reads TGTGCCAGCACCAGGACAGGGATGAGCGAGCAGTACTTC. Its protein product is CASTRTGMSEQYF.

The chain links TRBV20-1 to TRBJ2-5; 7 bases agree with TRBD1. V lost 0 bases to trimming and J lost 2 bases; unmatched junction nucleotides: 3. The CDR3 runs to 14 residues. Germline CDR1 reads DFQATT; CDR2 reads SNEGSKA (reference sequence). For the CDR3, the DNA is TGCAGTGCTAGAGATCCGGGACAGCAAGAGACCCAGTACTTC. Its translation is CSARDPGQQETQYF.

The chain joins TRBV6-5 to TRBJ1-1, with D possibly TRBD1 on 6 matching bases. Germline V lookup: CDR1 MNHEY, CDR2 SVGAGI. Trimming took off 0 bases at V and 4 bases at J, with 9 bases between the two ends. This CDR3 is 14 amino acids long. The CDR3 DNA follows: TGTGCCAGCAGTTACTCGACGGGGGCCACTGAAGCTTTCTTT. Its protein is CASSYSTGATEAFF.

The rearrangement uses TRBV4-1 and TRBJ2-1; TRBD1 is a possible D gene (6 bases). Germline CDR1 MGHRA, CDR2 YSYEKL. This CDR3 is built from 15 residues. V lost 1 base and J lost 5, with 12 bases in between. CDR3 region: CASSQAPDRNNEQFF. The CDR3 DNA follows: TGCGCCAGCAGCCAAGCCCCGGACAGAAACAATGAGCAGTTCTTC.

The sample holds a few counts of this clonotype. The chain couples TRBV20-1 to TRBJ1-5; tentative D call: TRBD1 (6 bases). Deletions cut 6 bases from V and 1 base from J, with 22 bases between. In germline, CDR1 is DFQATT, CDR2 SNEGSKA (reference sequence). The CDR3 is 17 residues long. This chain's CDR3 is CSAPRGWGRESNQPQHF. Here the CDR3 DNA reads TGCAGTGCCCCCAGGGGTTGGGGGCGCGAGAGCAATCAGCCCCAGCATTTT.

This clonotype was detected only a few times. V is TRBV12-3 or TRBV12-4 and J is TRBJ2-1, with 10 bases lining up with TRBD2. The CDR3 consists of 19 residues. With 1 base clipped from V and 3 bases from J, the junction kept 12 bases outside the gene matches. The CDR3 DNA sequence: TGTGCCAGCAGTTTAGGGCCTGGAGCTAGCGGGAGCTTCTACAATGAGCAGTTCTTC. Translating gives CASSLGPGASGSFYNEQFF.

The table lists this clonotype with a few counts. Written as DNA, the CDR3 is TGTGCCAGCAGCCCCCGGGGGGGCAGCAGTGATACGCAGTATTTT. It yields the protein CASSPRGGSSDTQYF. The rearrangement joins TRBV7-9 to TRBJ2-3, with 8 bases fitting TRBD2. Trimming took 5 bases from V and 6 from J; bases not matched to a gene: 10. The germline gives CDR1 SEHNR, CDR2 FQNEAQ (reference sequence). This CDR3 spans 15 amino acids.

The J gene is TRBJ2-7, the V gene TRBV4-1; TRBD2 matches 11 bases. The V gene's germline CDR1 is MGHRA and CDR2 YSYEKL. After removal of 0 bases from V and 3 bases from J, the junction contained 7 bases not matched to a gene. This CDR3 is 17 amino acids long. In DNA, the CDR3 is TGCGCCAGCAGCCAAGATTCGACTAGCGGGATCGGCTACGAGCAGTACTTC. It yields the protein CASSQDSTSGIGYEQYF.

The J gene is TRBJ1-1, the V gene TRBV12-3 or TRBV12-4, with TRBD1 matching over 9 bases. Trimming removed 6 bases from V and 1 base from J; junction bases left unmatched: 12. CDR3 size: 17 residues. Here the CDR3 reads CASSQPEGTGTNTEAFF. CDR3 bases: TGTGCCAGCAGCCAACCCGAGGGGACAGGGACGAACACTGAAGCTTTCTTT.

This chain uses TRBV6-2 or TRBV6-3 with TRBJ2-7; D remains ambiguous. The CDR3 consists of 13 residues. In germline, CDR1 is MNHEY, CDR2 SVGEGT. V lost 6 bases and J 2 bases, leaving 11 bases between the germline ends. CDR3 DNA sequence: TGTGCCAGCAGCTACGAAAGGCCCTACGAGCAGTACTTC. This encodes CASSYERPYEQYF.

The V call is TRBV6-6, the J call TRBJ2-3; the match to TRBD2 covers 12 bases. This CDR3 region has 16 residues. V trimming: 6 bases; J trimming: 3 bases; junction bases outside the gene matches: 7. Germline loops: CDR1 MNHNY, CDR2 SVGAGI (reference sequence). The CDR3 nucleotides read TGTGCCAGCAGGGAGACTAGCGGGAGTTGGACAGATACGCAGTATTTT. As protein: CASRETSGSWTDTQYF.

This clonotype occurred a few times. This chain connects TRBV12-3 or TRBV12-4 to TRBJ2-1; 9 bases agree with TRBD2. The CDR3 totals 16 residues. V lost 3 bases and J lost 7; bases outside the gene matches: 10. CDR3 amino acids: CASSLVGLARGNEQFF. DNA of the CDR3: TGTGCCAGCAGTTTGGTAGGACTAGCGAGGGGGAATGAGCAGTTCTTC.